The 20 T cell receptor beta chains in this list originate from one sample, sequenced in a study of early T cells in non-severe SARS-CoV-2 infection (dated by TCRdb to about 2021). The library was produced with 5' RACE. Sequencing instrument: NextSeq 500. Starting from the raw public reads, TCRdb applied fastp trimming at Q25, assembled clones with MiXCR and retained in-frame beta chains. Rows are combined by CDR3 protein, so each entry shows the most common genes and DNA. This sample has just over 65,000 distinct CDR3 sequences in its table, and about 13% of those were observed once. Roughly 8.3% of the sample rests with the top ten. Sequencing was done on a sample of whole blood. All receptors derive from an adult who was a healthcare worker with PCR-confirmed SARS-CoV-2 infection or an uninfected control (not recorded which).

This clonotype was seen ten or more times. This rearrangement joins TRBV5-4 to TRBJ1-1; tentative D call: TRBD1 (5 bases). The CDR3 totals 14 residues. CDR1 is SGHNT and CDR2 is YYREEE in the germline V gene (reference sequence). V dropped 5 bases and J dropped 5 bases, with 16 bases sitting between them. CDR3 region: CASREGLGETEAFF. In DNA, the CDR3 is TGTGCCAGCAGGGAGGGGCTCGGGGAGACTGAAGCTTTCTTT.

This clonotype was seen a few times. CDR3 in amino acids: CSARARDRTNYGYTF. DNA of the CDR3: TGCAGTGCTAGAGCTAGGGACAGAACTAACTATGGCTACACCTTC. The chain is built from TRBV20-1 and TRBJ1-2; TRBD1 matches at 7 bases. The germline V gene encodes CDR1 DFQATT and CDR2 SNEGSKA (reference sequence). The V gene end was trimmed by 1 base and the J gene end by 0 bases; junction bases not matched to a gene: 5. The CDR3 contains 15 residues.

The chain couples TRBV12-2 to TRBJ1-3. TRBV12-2 is recorded as a pseudogene. The CDR3 has 18 residues. The CDR3 sequence: CASRLERTEVFSGNTIYF. DNA for the CDR3: TGTGCAAGTCGCTTAGAAAGAACAGAGGTCTTCTCTGGAAACACCATATATTTT.

This clonotype has more than one count but fewer than ten. The V and J genes are TRBV18 and TRBJ2-3, with 12 positions matching TRBD2. This CDR3 spans 17 amino acids. Germline V gives CDR1 KGHSH, CDR2 LQKENI. V was pared by 2 bases and J by 3 bases, with 6 bases of the junction left unmatched. The CDR3 sequence is CASSPTRTSGNTDTQYF. CDR3 bases: TGTGCCAGCTCACCAACGAGGACTAGCGGGAATACAGATACGCAGTATTTT.

CDR3 bases: TGTGCCAGCAGCCAAGGGCTAGCGGGGACCTACGAGCAGTACTTC. Its protein is CASSQGLAGTYEQYF. The chain links TRBV3-1 to TRBJ2-7; TRBD2 matches 9 bases. CDR1 is LGHDT, CDR2 YNNKEL, per germline (reference sequence). J gave up 2 bases and V 1 base, and 3 bases lay outside the gene matches. CDR3 length: 15 amino acids.

This clonotype showed up just a few times. The DNA for the CDR3 is TGTGCCACCAGTCTGACAGCCAGGGGCGAGCAGTACTTC. The encoded protein is CATSLTARGEQYF. V gene TRBV24-1 combines with J gene TRBJ2-7; TRBD1 is a possible D gene (6 bases). Germline CDR1 KGHDR, CDR2 SFDVKD. Between the trimmed V and J ends, which lost 6 bases and 6 bases, there was a span of 14 bases. The CDR3 runs 13 residues.

The chain couples TRBV11-3 to TRBJ2-1; D perhaps matches TRBD1 (6 bases). CDR1 SGHNT and CDR2 YENEEA come from the germline V gene. This CDR3 contains 13 residues. Trimming removed 5 bases from V and 6 bases from J, with 11 bases in between. The CDR3 sequence: CASSQDSFNEQFF. CDR3 DNA: TGTGCCAGCAGCCAGGACAGTTTCAATGAGCAGTTCTTC.

This chain connects TRBV27 to TRBJ2-5; D remains ambiguous. CDR1 MNHEY and CDR2 SMNVEV come from the germline V gene (reference sequence). This CDR3 comprises 15 residues. V lost 3 bases to trimming and J lost 5 bases, with 16 bases between them. CDR3 DNA sequence: TGTGCCAGCAGTTTTAGTCCCATCATTCCGGAGACCCAGTACTTC. Amino acid sequence: CASSFSPIIPETQYF.

In this sample, this clonotype turned up a few times. This sequence joins TRBV19 and TRBJ1-2; unclear D gene. The CDR3 is 14 amino acids. The ends were cut back, 0 bases at V and 4 bases at J, with 9 bases in the middle. From germline, CDR1 is LNHDA and CDR2 SQIVND (reference sequence). The CDR3 DNA sequence: TGTGCCAGTAGTATAGATCGACGGTCCTATGGCTACACCTTC. Amino acid sequence: CASSIDRRSYGYTF.

This clonotype was seen a few times. Written as DNA, the CDR3 is TGCAGCGTGGCCCTGGGCGCGTGGGGGAATGAGCAGTTCTTC. Amino acids: CSVALGAWGNEQFF. The gene calls are TRBV29-1 and TRBJ2-1; D is perhaps TRBD1 or TRBD2 (5 bases each). The CDR3 length is 14 residues. The germline CDR1 and CDR2 sequences are SQVTM and ANQGSEA. V lost 6 bases and J lost 7, with 19 bases in between.

This clonotype was observed at least ten times. The gene calls are TRBV4-1 and TRBJ1-5, with 8 bases that match TRBD1. CDR1 MGHRA and CDR2 YSYEKL come from the germline V gene. The V and J ends lost 1 base and 5 bases, in that order; junction bases with no gene match: 4. This CDR3 has 15 residues. The CDR3 coding sequence is TGCGCCAGCAGCCAAGGGACAGGGCGATATCAGCCCCAGCATTTT. This codes for CASSQGTGRYQPQHF.

This clonotype was detected only a few times. The chain employs TRBV20-1 and TRBJ2-1; TRBD2 matches 7 bases. This CDR3 contains 15 residues. The V segment lost 3 bases and the J segment 2 bases; nucleotides outside the gene matches: 7. CDR1 is DFQATT, CDR2 SNEGSKA, per germline (reference sequence). In nucleotides, the CDR3 is TGCAGTGCTAGTAAGACTAGCCTAACCTACAATGAGCAGTTCTTC. Amino acids: CSASKTSLTYNEQFF.

This clonotype has a count of ten or more. The chain couples TRBV7-6 to TRBJ1-5; maybe TRBD1 (5 bases). Trimming shortened V by 4 bases and J by 4 bases, and 17 bases separated the two germline ends. The CDR3 covers 16 residues. From germline, CDR1 is SGHVS and CDR2 FNYEAQ. CDR3 bases: TGTGCCAGCAGCTCATCTGGGGCAGGGACTAATCAGCCCCAGCATTTT. As protein: CASSSSGAGTNQPQHF.

Here the CDR3 reads CASSLQLRDTTYEQYF. CDR3 DNA: TGCGCCAGCAGCCTCCAACTCCGGGACACGACCTACGAGCAGTACTTC. This rearrangement joins TRBV4-1 to TRBJ2-7; a possible D gene is TRBD1 (6 bases). This CDR3 spans 16 amino acids. Trimming stripped 4 bases from V and 2 bases from J, with 18 bases between. Germline V gene data show CDR1 as MGHRA and CDR2 as YSYEKL.

This clonotype appeared a few times. The rearrangement joins TRBV2 to TRBJ2-5, with D tentatively TRBD1 or TRBD2 (5 bases each). Germline V CDR1 and CDR2: SNHLY, FYNNEI. The CDR3 has 12 residues. V was clipped by 4 bases and J by 7 bases, with 10 bases between them. CDR3: CASSGEGTTQYF. Written as DNA, the CDR3 is TGTGCCAGCAGTGGAGAGGGGACGACCCAGTACTTC.

The rearrangement uses TRBV27 and TRBJ1-5; no firm D call. The germline gives CDR1 MNHEY, CDR2 SMNVEV (reference sequence). V lost 3 bases to trimming and J lost 4 bases, with 7 bases between them. There are 13 residues in the CDR3. The CDR3 DNA is TGTGCCAGCAGTTTTCAAAAAAATCAGCCCCAGCATTTT. The encoded protein is CASSFQKNQPQHF.

This clonotype was detected a few times. A junction end diverges from the germline sequence, so it may reflect a read error. The CDR3 region has the DNA TGCAGCGTTGAACCGGGACACCAATTC. Translated, it gives CSVEPGHQF. V and J are TRBV29-1 and TRBJ2-7; TRBD1 might be the D (6 bases). The CDR3 length is 9 residues. Germline V gene sequence: CDR1 SQVTM, CDR2 ANQGSEA.

The genes are TRBV2 and TRBJ2-7, with 10 bases aligning to TRBD2. The CDR3 has 14 residues. Germline trimming cut 6 bases from V and 2 bases from J; bases unmatched to any gene: 4. The germline V gene encodes CDR1 SNHLY and CDR2 FYNNEI. CDR3 residues: CASRPAGGPYEQYF. The CDR3 coding sequence is TGTGCCAGCAGGCCAGCGGGAGGGCCCTACGAGCAGTACTTC.

This clonotype was seen ten or more times. The chain carries TRBV4-2 and TRBJ2-5, with TRBD1 matching 9 bases. The V and J ends lost 2 bases and 5 bases, in that order; junction bases with no gene match: 6. CDR3 length: 15 amino acids. From germline, CDR1 is LGHNA and CDR2 YNFKEQ. This chain's CDR3 is CASSQRGQGRETQYF. The CDR3 DNA reads as TGTGCCAGCAGCCAAAGGGGACAGGGCCGGGAGACCCAGTACTTC.

The chain links TRBV29-1 to TRBJ2-3; 11 bases fit TRBD1. Germline trimming cut 6 bases from V and 6 bases from J; bases unmatched to any gene: 5. The germline V gene encodes CDR1 SQVTM and CDR2 ANQGSEA. The CDR3 covers 13 residues. The CDR3 reads CSVPDRGRDTQYF. The CDR3 coding sequence is TGCAGCGTCCCGGACAGGGGGCGGGATACGCAGTATTTT.